This entry lists 5 T cell receptor beta chains sequenced from one sample in a study of T cell responses to AZD1222 COVID-19 vaccine. Sequenced by immunoSEQ multiplex PCR; TCRdb stores in-frame clones only, minus some. The sample includes 95,000 to 150,000 clones, approximately 85% seen only once; the top ten take about 4.3%. The sample here was peripheral blood, taken 28 days after the second AZD1222 dose. The receptors were sampled from an adult who received the AZD1222 COVID-19 vaccine.

The sample holds a few counts of this clone. The V gene is TRBV18, the J gene TRBJ2-5; D is uncertain. V lost 5 bases, J lost 6 bases, and 7 bases lay in between. This CDR3 contains 11 residues. Per the germline V gene, CDR1 is KGHSH and CDR2 is LQKENI. The chain's CDR3 is CASSAGKTQYF. The DNA of the CDR3 is TGTGCCAGCTCAGCAGGCAAGACCCAGTACTTC.

The chain recombines TRBV11-2 with TRBJ1-1; D gene unclear. The ends were cut back, 6 bases at V and 1 base at J, with 9 bases in the middle. The germline gives CDR1 SGHAT, CDR2 FQNNGV. The CDR3 runs 13 residues. CDR3 sequence reads: CASRRTPNTEAFF. CDR3 DNA: TGTGCCAGCAGGAGAACACCGAACACTGAAGCTTTCTTT.

The chain is built from TRBV3-1 (or the pseudogene TRBV3-2) and TRBJ1-4; possible D gene TRBD1, 5 bases. Germline CDR1 reads LGHDT; CDR2 reads YNNKEL (reference sequence). The CDR3 is 15 amino acids. Trimming took 0 bases from V and 8 from J, leaving 13 bases between them. As DNA, the CDR3 is TGTGCCAGCAGCCAAGACCCCAGGGAGCGAGAAAAACTGTTTTTT. It encodes CASSQDPREREKLFF.

V usage is TRBV7-9 and J usage is TRBJ2-7; TRBD1 might be the D (8 bases). Between the trimmed V and J ends, which lost 3 bases and 6 bases, there was a span of 12 bases. Looked up from germline, CDR1 is SEHNR and CDR2 is FQNEAQ (reference sequence). CDR3 length equals 13 residues. The CDR3 DNA reads as TGTGCCAGCAGCTTGACAGGGGAGGGCGAGCAGTACTTC. It yields the protein CASSLTGEGEQYF.

The chain joins TRBV19 to TRBJ2-2; the match to TRBD1 covers 8 bases. The V gene's germline CDR1 is LNHDA and CDR2 SQIVND (reference sequence). With V trimmed by 4 bases and J by 0 bases, 10 bases remained unmatched. The CDR3 runs to 18 residues. Written as DNA, the CDR3 is TGTGCCAGTAGTACCGACAGGGGCCGACTATCGAACACCGGGGAGCTGTTTTTT. It translates to CASSTDRGRLSNTGELFF.